This T cell receptor (beta chain) came from a study of cytomegalovirus exposure and HLA in healthy donors. A multiplex PCR was run with 60 Vbeta primers and 13 Jbeta primers. Assay: immunoSEQ multiplex PCR; the TCRdb copy retains only in-frame clones and omits some. The sample holds almost 200,000 clones, 70% to 80% seen once. General study points: Researchers reported in a later analysis that a missense DCLRE1C variant was tied to TCR beta V- and J-gene trimming.

The germline gives CDR1 MGHRA, CDR2 YSYEKL. The CDR3 loop spans 16 amino acids. The V gene lost 0 bases and the J gene lost 2 bases, with 12 bases spanning the gap. Regarding this clone: The antigen is unknown.

The chain combines TRBV4-1 with TRBJ2-3; weak D call: TRBD1 (5 bases). Material for sequencing was PBMCs. The receptor comes from a male donor in good health and CMV-seropositive. The CDR3 nucleotides read TGCGCCAGCAGCCAAGATTATGAACAGGTCACAGATACGCAGTATTTT. Amino acids: CASSQDYEQVTDTQYF.